This passage covers 26 T cell receptor beta chains from one sample sequenced in a study of shared clonotypes between healthy human individuals. Profiled with immunoSEQ multiplex PCR; TCRdb holds only in-frame clones, not every one. The table lists 1,400,000 or so clones, approximately 98.5% of them singletons. Sequencing was carried out using naive CD4+ T cells sorted from blood. The subset was: CD45RA+ positively selected. All receptors derive from a man between 25 and 39 years old in good health.

V and J are TRBV25-1 and TRBJ2-5; D uncertain. Germline V gene data show CDR1 as MGHDK and CDR2 as SYGVNS. Deletions cut 10 bases from V and 5 bases from J, with 11 bases between. This CDR3 has 11 residues. Written as DNA, the CDR3 is TGTGCCACCGCGGTGAAGGAGACCCAGTACTTC. It translates to CATAVKETQYF.

The chain's CDR3 is CASLPRLAFSYEQYF. The CDR3 nucleotides read TGTGCCAGCCTCCCCCGACTAGCCTTCTCCTACGAGCAGTACTTC. This chain connects TRBV27 to TRBJ2-7; 7 positions match TRBD2. The V and J ends lost 8 bases and 0 bases, in that order; junction bases with no gene match: 10. CDR3 size: 15 residues. Germline values: CDR1 MNHEY, CDR2 SMNVEV (reference sequence).

The chain couples TRBV5-4 to TRBJ1-4, with D unresolved. Trimming stripped 4 bases from V and 4 bases from J, with 14 bases between. Germline V gene data show CDR1 as SGHNT and CDR2 as YYREEE (reference sequence). The CDR3 length is 15 residues. DNA of the CDR3: TGTGCCAGCAGCAAGGACTGGGGAGTTAATGAAAAACTGTTTTTT. Encoded protein: CASSKDWGVNEKLFF.

The count of this clone is one. DNA of the CDR3: TGCGCCAGCAGCTTGTTGAACTACCCCACAGATACGCAGTATTTT. Protein: CASSLLNYPTDTQYF. This chain uses TRBV5-1 with TRBJ2-3, with D hard to call. CDR1 is SGHRS and CDR2 is YFSETQ in the germline V gene. Between the trimmed V and J ends, which lost 1 base and 2 bases, there was a span of 11 bases. The CDR3 runs to 15 residues.

The chain is built from TRBV13 and TRBJ2-5; D is unresolved. V lost 3 bases and J lost 7, with 12 bases in between. In germline, CDR1 is PRHDT, CDR2 FYEKMQ (reference sequence). This CDR3 is 13 amino acids long. The chain's CDR3 is CASSFLVRATQYF. The CDR3 nucleotides are TGTGCCAGCAGCTTTCTTGTACGGGCGACCCAGTACTTC.

The rearrangement links TRBV5-1 to TRBJ2-3, with 13 bases that match TRBD2. Germline V gene sequence: CDR1 SGHRS, CDR2 YFSETQ. CDR3 size: 18 residues. The V gene end was trimmed by 1 base and the J gene end by 1 base; junction bases not matched to a gene: 6. CDR3 amino acids: CASSLTSGRAQGTDTQYF. CDR3 sequence (DNA): TGCGCCAGCAGCTTGACTAGCGGGAGGGCCCAGGGCACAGATACGCAGTATTTT.

This clone was counted once. This rearrangement joins TRBV6-5 to TRBJ2-1; D perhaps matches TRBD2 (5 bases). This CDR3 is built from 14 residues. The germline V gene encodes CDR1 MNHEY and CDR2 SVGAGI. The V and J ends lost 0 bases and 9 bases respectively, with 12 bases between them. The CDR3 spells CASSYSGLRGEQFF. The CDR3 region has the DNA TGTGCCAGCAGTTACTCCGGGCTCCGGGGTGAGCAGTTCTTC.

CDR3 bases: TGTGCCAGCTCACCAAATCGATTGTACAATGAGCAGTTCTTC. Its translation: CASSPNRLYNEQFF. J is TRBJ2-1 and V is TRBV18; D remains ambiguous. The V and J ends lost 2 bases and 4 bases respectively, with 9 bases between them. The CDR3 is made up of 14 amino acids. The V gene's germline CDR1 is KGHSH and CDR2 LQKENI.

In this sample, this clone turned up once. V gene TRBV9 combines with J gene TRBJ2-1; 7 bases align to TRBD2. Germline lookup yields CDR1 SGDLS and CDR2 YYNGEE. CDR3 length equals 15 residues. The ends lost 1 base at V and 9 bases at J; junction bases unmatched: 10. This CDR3 is CASSVLSSGDSEQFF. CDR3 bases: TGTGCCAGCAGCGTACTATCTAGCGGTGACAGTGAGCAGTTCTTC.

This chain joins TRBV10-3 and TRBJ1-1, with D perhaps TRBD1 (5 bases). Per the germline V gene, CDR1 is ENHRY and CDR2 is SYGVKD. The V and J ends lost 8 bases and 4 bases respectively, with 11 bases between them. This CDR3 spans 12 amino acids. CDR3 sequence: CAISGTVTEAFF. Written as DNA, the CDR3 is TGTGCCATCTCTGGGACGGTCACTGAAGCTTTCTTT.

V usage is TRBV9 and J usage is TRBJ2-7, with TRBD1 matching 7 bases. The CDR3 sequence is 15 residues long. The J segment lost 3 bases and the V segment lost 3 bases, leaving 9 bases of the junction unmatched. CDR1 is SGDLS, CDR2 YYNGEE, per germline. Here the CDR3 reads CASSGQPGQLYEQYF. In nucleotides, the CDR3 is TGTGCCAGCAGCGGTCAACCGGGACAGCTCTACGAGCAGTACTTC.

The gene calls are TRBV10-2 and TRBJ2-1, with TRBD2 matching 12 bases. Germline V gene data show CDR1 as WSHSY and CDR2 as SAAADI. CDR3 length: 14 amino acids. V gave up 6 bases and J gave up 8 bases; unmatched junction bases: 5. Here the CDR3 reads CASRELAGGHEQFF. The CDR3 coding sequence is TGCGCCAGCAGAGAACTAGCGGGGGGCCATGAGCAGTTCTTC.

The chain joins TRBV29-1 to TRBJ1-4; possible D gene TRBD1, 6 bases. The CDR3 runs 13 residues. The V and J ends lost 4 bases and 5 bases respectively, with 11 bases between them. Germline CDR1 SQVTM, CDR2 ANQGSEA. CDR3 nucleotides: TGCAGCGTTGGTTGGACAGTAAATGAAAAACTGTTTTTT. Its translation: CSVGWTVNEKLFF.

The chain's CDR3 is CASSLWMGREGAKETQYF. CDR3 DNA: TGTGCCAGCAGCTTATGGATGGGTAGGGAGGGGGCAAAAGAGACCCAGTACTTC. The chain employs TRBV7-9 and TRBJ2-5; D is tentatively TRBD1 or TRBD2 (7 bases each). The CDR3 has 18 amino acids. Per the germline V gene, CDR1 is SEHNR and CDR2 is FQNEAQ (reference sequence). V lost 2 bases and J 3 bases, leaving 22 bases between the germline ends.

The chain has TRBV5-1 and TRBJ2-2; D ambiguous. The V gene's germline CDR1 is SGHRS and CDR2 YFSETQ. V was pared by 2 bases and J by 6 bases, with 5 bases between. This CDR3 is 12 amino acids long. The CDR3 sequence: CASSFIAGELFF. The CDR3, as DNA: TGCGCCAGCAGCTTTATAGCCGGGGAGCTGTTTTTT.

The chain couples TRBV14 to TRBJ1-2; no reliable D call. This CDR3 spans 15 amino acids. The ends were cut back, 0 bases at V and 4 bases at J, with 12 bases in the middle. Germline lookup yields CDR1 SGHDN and CDR2 FVKESK. This CDR3 reads CASSQDGFLPYGYTF. Here the CDR3 DNA reads TGTGCCAGCAGCCAAGACGGTTTTTTACCCTATGGCTACACCTTC.

This sequence joins TRBV29-1 and TRBJ2-7; D is unclear. Germline lookup yields CDR1 SQVTM and CDR2 ANQGSEA. The CDR3 spans 10 residues. V dropped 7 bases and J dropped 3 bases, with 7 bases sitting between them. The CDR3 here is CSAKNYEQYF. The CDR3 coding sequence is TGCAGCGCTAAAAACTACGAGCAGTACTTC.

V gene TRBV7-9 combines with J gene TRBJ1-2, with D unclear. The CDR3 runs to 15 residues. The V and J ends lost 1 base and 4 bases respectively, with 13 bases between them. CDR1 SEHNR and CDR2 FQNEAQ come from the germline V gene (reference sequence). The CDR3 loop reads CASSLEAGVGYGYTF. CDR3 DNA: TGTGCCAGCAGCTTAGAAGCGGGTGTTGGCTATGGCTACACCTTC.

The chain uses TRBV10-3 and TRBJ2-3; D possibly corresponds to TRBD1 (5 bases). With 6 bases removed from V and 4 bases from J, the gap between germline ends came to 17 bases. The V gene's germline CDR1 is ENHRY and CDR2 SYGVKD. The CDR3 covers 15 residues. The CDR3 sequence is CAISPQARGADTQYF. CDR3 bases: TGTGCCATCAGCCCACAGGCCCGCGGCGCAGATACGCAGTATTTT.

This sequence joins TRBV25-1 and TRBJ1-2; 8 bases match TRBD1. Germline CDR1 and CDR2: MGHDK and SYGVNS. The CDR3 consists of 18 residues. The trim removed 4 bases at V and 0 bases at J, leaving 13 bases unmatched. CDR3 region: CASSGDRRKARSNYGYTF. CDR3 coding DNA: TGTGCCAGCAGTGGGGACAGGAGGAAGGCAAGATCTAACTATGGCTACACCTTC.

The chain links TRBV19 to TRBJ2-7; tentative D call: TRBD2 (5 bases). The V end lost 3 bases, the J end lost 3 bases, and 15 bases lay between the germline ends. Germline assignment: CDR1 LNHDA and CDR2 SQIVND (reference sequence). The CDR3 runs to 15 residues. CDR3: CASSISGSVNYEQYF. In DNA, the CDR3 is TGTGCCAGTAGTATTTCGGGAAGCGTAAACTACGAGCAGTACTTC.

The rearrangement links TRBV7-2 to TRBJ2-5; 13 bases align to TRBD2. Germline loops: CDR1 SGHTA, CDR2 FQGNSA. J lost 5 bases, V lost 4 bases, and 7 bases had no gene match. The CDR3 consists of 16 residues. The CDR3 region has the DNA TGTGCCAGCAGCTACCGGACTAGCGGGAGAAGGGAGACCCAGTACTTC. This translates into CASSYRTSGRRETQYF.

The chain's CDR3 is CASSPGRSSYEQYF. The DNA of the CDR3 is TGTGCCAGCAGCCCGGGACGAAGCTCCTACGAGCAGTACTTC. The V gene is TRBV11-3, the J gene TRBJ2-7; D tentatively fits TRBD1 or TRBD2 (5 bases each). The germline V gene encodes CDR1 SGHNT and CDR2 YENEEA. This CDR3 comprises 14 residues. Trimming pared 5 bases from V and 0 bases from J, leaving 11 bases between.

This chain connects TRBV29-1 to TRBJ1-4; D possibly corresponds to TRBD1 (5 bases). Germline loops: CDR1 SQVTM, CDR2 ANQGSEA. V lost 6 bases to trimming and J lost 7 bases, with 15 bases between them. The CDR3 is made up of 13 amino acids. The CDR3 nucleotides read TGCAGCGTCTACACAGGTGCTGTTGAAAAACTGTTTTTT. Protein product: CSVYTGAVEKLFF.

This clone has a single count. At one boundary the junction diverges from the germline segment, which might be a read error. Here the CDR3 DNA reads TGTGCTAGCAGCCGCCCGGGACAGAGACAGTACTTC. Translated: CASSRPGQRQYF. The chain joins TRBV7-7 to TRBJ2-7; 7 bases fit TRBD1. The CDR3 is made up of 12 amino acids. Per germline, CDR1 SSHAT and CDR2 FNYEAQ (reference sequence).

This clone was counted a single time. The chain recombines TRBV18 with TRBJ2-1; 8 bases are a match to TRBD1. CDR3 length: 16 amino acids. CDR1 is KGHSH and CDR2 is LQKENI in the germline V gene. V shed 3 bases and J 7 bases; nucleotides not matched to a gene: 11. This chain's CDR3 is CASSPQRQGAGNEQFF. CDR3 nucleotide sequence: TGTGCCAGCTCACCCCAGCGGCAGGGGGCGGGAAATGAGCAGTTCTTC.